This T cell receptor (beta chain) was recovered during a study of response to subunit inactivated influenza vaccine. Study findings and constraints: Researchers suggested that each seasonal influenza vaccination recruits few new T cells.

Each CDR3 protein is one row after TCRdb ran MiXCR on the RT-PCR reads. The table has about 700,000 distinct CDR3 sequences, about 14% seen once. Comment on this clonotype: What it binds is unknown.

J lost 6 bases, V lost 1 base, and 9 bases had no gene match. Per germline, CDR1 SGHRS and CDR2 YFSETQ. The CDR3 is 16 residues long. This TCR derives from a man aged 50-59 years who received an inactivated influenza vaccine. The starting material was PBMCs from blood, obtained around two weeks before vaccination. V is TRBV5-1 and J is TRBJ1-4; TRBD1 agrees at 7 bases. The CDR3 bases are TGCGCCAGCAGCTTGCAGGGGGGCCGAAGTTATGAAAAACTGTTTTTT. This codes for CASSLQGGRSYEKLFF. The whole variable domain, remainder taken from reference TRBV5-1 and TRBJ1-4, is KAGVTQTPRYLIKTRGQQVTLSCSPISGHRSVSWYQQTPGQGLQFLFEYFSETQRNKGNFPGRFSGRQFSNSRSEMNVSTLELGDSALYLCASSLQGGRSYEKLFFGSGTQLSVL.